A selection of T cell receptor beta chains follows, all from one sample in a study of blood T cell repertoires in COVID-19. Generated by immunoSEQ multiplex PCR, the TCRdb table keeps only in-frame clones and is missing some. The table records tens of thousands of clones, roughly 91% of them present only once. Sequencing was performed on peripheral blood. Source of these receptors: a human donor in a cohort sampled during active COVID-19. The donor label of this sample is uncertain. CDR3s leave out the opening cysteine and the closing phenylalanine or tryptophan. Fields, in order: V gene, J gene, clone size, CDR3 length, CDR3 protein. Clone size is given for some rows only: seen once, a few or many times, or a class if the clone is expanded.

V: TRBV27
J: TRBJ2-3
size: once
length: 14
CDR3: ASKVNRGSSTDTQY

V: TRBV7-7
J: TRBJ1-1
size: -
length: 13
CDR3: ASSYRQTLNTEAF

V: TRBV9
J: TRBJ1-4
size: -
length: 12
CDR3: ASSDDRVGEKLF

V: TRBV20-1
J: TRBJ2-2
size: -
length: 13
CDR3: SASWGGQNTGELF

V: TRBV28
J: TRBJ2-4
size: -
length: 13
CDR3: ASSPGGSFKNIQY

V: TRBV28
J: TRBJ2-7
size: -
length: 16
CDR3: ASSFGGFGLPPSYEQY

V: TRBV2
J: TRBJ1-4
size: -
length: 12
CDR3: ASRDRVGSEKLF

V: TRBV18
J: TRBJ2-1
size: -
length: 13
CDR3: ASSLTGQGFNEQF

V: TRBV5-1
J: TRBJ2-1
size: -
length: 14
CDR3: ASSLASGNPFNEQF

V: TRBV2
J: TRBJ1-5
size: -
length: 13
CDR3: ASSTTGGVGQPQH

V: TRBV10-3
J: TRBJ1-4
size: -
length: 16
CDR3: AISGGAGTGVVDEKLF

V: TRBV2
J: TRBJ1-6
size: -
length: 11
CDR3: ASSSEGGLALH

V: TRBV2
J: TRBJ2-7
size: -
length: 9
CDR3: ASMGQGERY

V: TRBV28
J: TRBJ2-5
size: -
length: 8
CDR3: ASSSETQY

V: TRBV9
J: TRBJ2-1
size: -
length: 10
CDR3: ASSLENNEQF

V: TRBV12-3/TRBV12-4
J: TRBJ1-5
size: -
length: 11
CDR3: ASRLTGDQPQH

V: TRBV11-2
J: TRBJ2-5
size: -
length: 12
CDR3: ASSLTGGAETQY

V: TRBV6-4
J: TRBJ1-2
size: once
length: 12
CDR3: ASSDSPRGRGYT

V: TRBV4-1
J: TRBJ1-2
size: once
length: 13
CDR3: ASSPRDRENYGYT

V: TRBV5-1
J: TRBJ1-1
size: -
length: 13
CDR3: ASSLEGVGVTEAF

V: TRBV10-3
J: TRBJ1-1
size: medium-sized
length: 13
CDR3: AIRGTGRENTEAF

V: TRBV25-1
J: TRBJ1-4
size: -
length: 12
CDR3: ASSDPRGREKLF

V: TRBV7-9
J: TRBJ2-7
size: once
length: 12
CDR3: ASSPAKGIGEQY

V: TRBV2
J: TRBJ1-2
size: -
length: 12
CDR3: ASRDSWGYYGYT

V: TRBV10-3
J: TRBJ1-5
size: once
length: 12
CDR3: AISGGGGNQPQH

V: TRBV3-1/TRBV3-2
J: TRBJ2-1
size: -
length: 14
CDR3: ASSISSGGAHNEQF

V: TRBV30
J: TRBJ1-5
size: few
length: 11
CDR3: AWSVQPNQPQH

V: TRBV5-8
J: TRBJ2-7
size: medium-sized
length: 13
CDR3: ASSGRQGAFYEQY

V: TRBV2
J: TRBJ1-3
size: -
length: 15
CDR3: ASSEAKGQGRGNTIY

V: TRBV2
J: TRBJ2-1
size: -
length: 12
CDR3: ASSSWGAGDEQF

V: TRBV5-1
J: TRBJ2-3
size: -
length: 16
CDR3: ASSSGLAGGPRTDTQY

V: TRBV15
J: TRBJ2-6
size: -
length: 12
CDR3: ATSRDAGANVLT

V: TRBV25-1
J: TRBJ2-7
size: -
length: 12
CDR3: ASSELEGLYEQY

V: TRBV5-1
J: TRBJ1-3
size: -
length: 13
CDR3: ASSPRTGGEDTIY

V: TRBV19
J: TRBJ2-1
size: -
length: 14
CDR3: ASSNQGLSLRHEQF

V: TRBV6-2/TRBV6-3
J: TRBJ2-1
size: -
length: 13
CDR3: ASSSRFISYNEQF

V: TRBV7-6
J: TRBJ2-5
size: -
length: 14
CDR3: ASSAAGVGGVETQY

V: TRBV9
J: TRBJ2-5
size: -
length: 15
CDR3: ASSVGASGGNQETQY

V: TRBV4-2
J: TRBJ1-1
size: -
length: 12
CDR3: ASSQRTANTEAF

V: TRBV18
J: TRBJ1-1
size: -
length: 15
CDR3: ASSPRGTGPMNTEAF

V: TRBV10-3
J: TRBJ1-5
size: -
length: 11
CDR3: AISDSLNQPQH